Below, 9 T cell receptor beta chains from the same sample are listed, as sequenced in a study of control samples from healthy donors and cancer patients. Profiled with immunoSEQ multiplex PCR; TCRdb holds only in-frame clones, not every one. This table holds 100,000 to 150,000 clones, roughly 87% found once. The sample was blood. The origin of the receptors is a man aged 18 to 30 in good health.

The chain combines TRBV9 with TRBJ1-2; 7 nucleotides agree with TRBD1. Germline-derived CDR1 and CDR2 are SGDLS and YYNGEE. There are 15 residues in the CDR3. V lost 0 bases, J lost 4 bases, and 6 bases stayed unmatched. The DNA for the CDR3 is TGTGCCAGCAGCGTAGTAGCCGGGACAGCCTATGGCTACACCTTC. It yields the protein CASSVVAGTAYGYTF.

CDR3: CASSLQDGNEQFF. DNA for the CDR3: TGTGCCAGCAGCCTACAGGACGGGAATGAGCAGTTCTTC. The chain recombines TRBV9 with TRBJ2-1; TRBD1 is a possible D gene (5 bases). V was clipped by 4 bases and J by 7 bases, with 12 bases between them. This CDR3 is built from 13 residues. The V gene's germline CDR1 is SGDLS and CDR2 YYNGEE.

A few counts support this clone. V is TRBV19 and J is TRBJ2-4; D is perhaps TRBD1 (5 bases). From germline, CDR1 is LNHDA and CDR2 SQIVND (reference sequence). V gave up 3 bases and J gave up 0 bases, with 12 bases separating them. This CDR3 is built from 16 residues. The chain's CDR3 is CASSIGQGLAKNIQYF. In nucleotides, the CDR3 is TGTGCCAGTAGTATTGGTCAGGGATTAGCCAAAAACATTCAGTACTTC.

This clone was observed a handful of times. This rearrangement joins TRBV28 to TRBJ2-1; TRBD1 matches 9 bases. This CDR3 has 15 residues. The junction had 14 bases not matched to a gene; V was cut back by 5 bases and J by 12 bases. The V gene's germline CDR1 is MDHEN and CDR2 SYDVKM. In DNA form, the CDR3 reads TGTGCCAGCAGTCAACCCGGAGGACAGGGGATTGTGCAGTTCTTC. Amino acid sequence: CASSQPGGQGIVQFF.

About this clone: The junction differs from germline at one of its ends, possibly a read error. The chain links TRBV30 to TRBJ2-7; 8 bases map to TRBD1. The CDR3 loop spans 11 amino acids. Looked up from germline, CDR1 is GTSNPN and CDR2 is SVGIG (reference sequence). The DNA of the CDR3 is TGTGCCTGGGCCTCCTCGGACAGGGAGGCCTTC. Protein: CAWASSDREAF.

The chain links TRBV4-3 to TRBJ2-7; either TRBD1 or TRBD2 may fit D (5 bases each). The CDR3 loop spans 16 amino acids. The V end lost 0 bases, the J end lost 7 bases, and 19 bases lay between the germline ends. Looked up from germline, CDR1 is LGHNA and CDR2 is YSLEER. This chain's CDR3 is CASSQEGRDPAWEQYF. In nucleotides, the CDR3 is TGCGCCAGCAGCCAAGAGGGACGGGACCCTGCGTGGGAGCAGTACTTC.

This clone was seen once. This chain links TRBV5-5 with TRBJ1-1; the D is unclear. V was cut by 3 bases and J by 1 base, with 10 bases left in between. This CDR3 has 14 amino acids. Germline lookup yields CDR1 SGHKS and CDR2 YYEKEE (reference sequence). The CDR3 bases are TGTGCCAGCAGCTCCACCTGGGGGAACACTGAAGCTTTCTTT. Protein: CASSSTWGNTEAFF. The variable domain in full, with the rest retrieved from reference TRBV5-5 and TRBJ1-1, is DAGVTQSPTHLIKTRGQQVTLRCSPISGHKSVSWYQQVLGQGPQFIFQYYEKEERGRGNFPDRFSARQFPNYSSELNVNALLLGDSALYLCASSSTWGNTEAFFGQGTRLTVV.

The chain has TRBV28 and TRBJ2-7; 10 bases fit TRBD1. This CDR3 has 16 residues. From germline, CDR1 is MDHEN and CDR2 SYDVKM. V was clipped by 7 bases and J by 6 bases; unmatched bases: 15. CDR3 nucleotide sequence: TGTGCCAGCACCTTAACACGGGACAGGGGATCTAGCGAGCAGTACTTC. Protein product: CASTLTRDRGSSEQYF.

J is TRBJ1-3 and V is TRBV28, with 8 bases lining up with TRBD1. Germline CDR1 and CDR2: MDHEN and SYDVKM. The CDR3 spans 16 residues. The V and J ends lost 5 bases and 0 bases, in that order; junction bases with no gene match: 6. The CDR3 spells CASSTRQGSSGNTIYF. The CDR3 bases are TGTGCCAGCAGTACCCGACAGGGGAGCTCTGGAAACACCATATATTTT. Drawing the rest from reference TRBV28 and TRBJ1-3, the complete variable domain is DVKVTQSSRYLVKRTGEKVFLECVQDMDHENMFWYRQDPGLGLRLIYFSYDVKMKEKGDIPEGYSVSREKKERFSLILESASTNQTSMYLCASSTRQGSSGNTIYFGEGSWLTVV.